The text below deals with one TCR beta chain. This clonotype has a handful of counts. Its antigen specificity is not known. No per-base quality is available; no much larger clone lies one base away. Libraries were made using 5' RACE. The reads were generated on an Illumina HiSeq 2500. The second PCR ran for roughly 6 to 11 cycles and used a J-beta primer mix along with a sample-barcoded 5' primer. A unique molecular identifier was introduced onto each TCR beta cDNA molecule by a template-switch 5' adaptor carrying 12 random nucleotides. Each sample yielded at least 2.5 million CDR3-containing paired-end reads. First-strand cDNA was synthesized from all RNA with the Mint cDNA synthesis kit, primed by a TRBC-specific oligonucleotide. Following uracil-DNA glycosylase treatment, a first 18-cycle PCR with universal primers M1SS and BC2_uni_R was performed on all cDNA. For the original study's pipeline: Normalization of each sample was performed by random selection of 1 million high-quality reads, each carrying a distinct molecular identifier. Instead of being binned into consensus sequences, reads that shared molecular identifiers were thrown out. MiTCR, set to a Q25 quality threshold and the strictest error-elimination algorithm, was used for CDR3 identification, clonotype clustering and error correction. A nonparametric unseen species model with Euler transformation was used to estimate a lower bound on total TCR beta diversity. TCRdb redid the processing of the public reads, applying fastp at Q25 and MiXCR, and retained in-frame beta chains. Each CDR3 protein appears once, grouped with its most common genes and DNA. The V and J calls and clone size come from TCRdb's table, not from the authors' own analysis. For this sample there are hundreds of thousands of distinct CDR3 sequences; 32% appear just once. 15% of the sample goes to the ten largest clones.

These data are taken from a study of blood T cells in healthy people across ages (dated by TCRdb to between 2015 and 2017). About the investigation overall: In model experiments, roughly one uniquely barcoded TCR beta cDNA molecule per two T cells was captured by template switching. Age-related changes in TCR beta repertoire diversity were measured in the study by deep sequencing normalized with unique cDNA molecular identifiers. The donors were divided into four age groups: young (average approximately 17 years), middle-aged (over 35), aged (around 59) and long-lived (roughly 86). To avoid experimental bias, donors of different ages were spread randomly across the sequencing lanes. Two additional independent replicas of 1 million unique cDNA reads from the same blood draw were analyzed for two donors (one aged 18 to 29 and one aged 80 or older). Study-wide conclusions, independent of this receptor: Total diversity estimates from one million sequenced T cells were considered lower bounds and underestimates. The percentage of naive T cells measured by flow cytometry correlated strongly with observed TCR beta diversity. Donor CMV infection status was unknown, potentially confounding age-related changes in expanded clonotypes. Compared with the aged group, more naive CD4+ T cells, fewer expanded clones and increased TCR diversity were shown by the long-lived group, suggesting age selection. Because profiling used bulk unsorted PBMCs, naive and antigen-experienced compartments could not be compared conclusively. Observed TCR beta diversity per million T cells fell roughly linearly with age, and a significant reduction was already apparent by age around 40.

V loses 3 bases, J loses 1 base, and the germline ends lie 12 bases apart. The germline V gene gives CDR1 as KGHSH and CDR2 as LQKENI. The CDR3 goes from the cysteine to the phenylalanine over 16 residues. The retained sequence is limited to the CDR3, 48 bases, with the frame set at the first base. The donors were a few dozen Caucasian individuals from Russia, aged roughly 6 to 100 years, who were systemically healthy. Around 10 milliliters of peripheral blood were drawn from each donor into EDTA-treated Vacutainer tubes. Ficoll-Paque density-gradient centrifugation was used to isolate PBMCs, with at least 6.5 million per sample. Total RNA was extracted from PBMCs with Trizol reagent, with at least 5 micrograms obtained per sample. For every donor, an aliquot of PBMCs went through flow cytometry to measure the percentages of naive CD45RAhigh/CD27high T cells.

The V and J genes are TRBV18 and TRBJ2-2, with the identity of the D gene unclear. Sequenced: blood. The receptor's source is an elderly woman in good health. Donor details come from another sample of the same person, matched by shared clones. The DNA reads TGTGCCAGCTCACCGAGAGCCGTCGGGAACACCGGGGAGCTGTTTTTT. This sequence encodes CASSPRAVGNTGELFF. Supplemented by the reference TRBV18 and TRBJ2-2 proteins around the CDR3, the complete variable domain is NAGVMQNPRHLVRRRGQEARLRCSPMKGHSHVYWYRQLPEEGLKFMVYLQKENIIDESGMPKERFSAEFPKEGPSILRIQQVVRGDSAAYFCASSPRAVGNTGELFFGEGSRLTVL.